This TCR beta chain appears in the sequencing data of a study of cytomegalovirus exposure and HLA in healthy donors. A word on this clone: No antigen is known for it.

Study-wide findings and caveats: Common viral pathogens seemed, in a later analysis, to connect with several of the most significant clusters. Donors were assumed by presence/absence analyses to have roughly uniform sequencing depth. Using a false discovery rate of 0.05, a later analysis showed that approximately 17,000 TCR beta sequences were associated with HLA alleles.

CDR1 and CDR2 (germline): MNHEY, SVGAGI. The length of the CDR3 is 14 residues. The V and J ends lost 5 bases and 8 bases, in that order; junction bases with no gene match: 11. Primers included in the PCR were 60 Vbeta and 13 Jbeta primers. In the original analysis: It was a later analysis that counted tens of millions of unique TCR beta chains, of which around 11 million were shared. Repertoires were generated with immunoSEQ multiplex PCR, while TCRdb's copy carries only in-frame clones and drops some. The DNA gave D and trimming, while V, J and clone size come from that table. This table holds 100,000 to 150,000 clones, approximately 78% found once.

The sample taken for sequencing was PBMCs. The receptor was isolated from a woman between 40 and 50 years old in good health and CMV-seropositive. J is TRBJ1-2 and V is TRBV6-5; 7 bases agree with TRBD1. CDR3 in amino acids: CASSLSGQVGGYTF. The DNA for the CDR3 is TGTGCCAGCAGTCTCTCAGGACAGGTGGGAGGCTACACCTTC.